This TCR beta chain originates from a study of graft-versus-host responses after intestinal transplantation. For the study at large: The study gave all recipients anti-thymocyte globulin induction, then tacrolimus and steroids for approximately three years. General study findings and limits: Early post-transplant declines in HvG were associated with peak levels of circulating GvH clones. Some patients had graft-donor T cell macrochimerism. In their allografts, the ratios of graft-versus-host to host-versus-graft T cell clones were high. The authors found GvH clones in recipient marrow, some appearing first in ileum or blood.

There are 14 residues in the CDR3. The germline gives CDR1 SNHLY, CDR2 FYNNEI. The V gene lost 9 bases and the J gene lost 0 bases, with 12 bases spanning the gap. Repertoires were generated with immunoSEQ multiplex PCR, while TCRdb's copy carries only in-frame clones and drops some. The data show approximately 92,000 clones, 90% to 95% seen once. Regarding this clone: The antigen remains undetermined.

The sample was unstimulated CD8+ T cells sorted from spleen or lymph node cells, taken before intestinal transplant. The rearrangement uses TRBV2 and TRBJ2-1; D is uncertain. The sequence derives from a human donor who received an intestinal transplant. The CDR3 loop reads CARRRVSSYNEQFF. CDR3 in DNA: TGTGCCAGAAGACGGGTATCCTCCTACAATGAGCAGTTCTTC.